Below, 30 T cell receptor beta chains from the same sample are listed, as sequenced in a study of blood T cell repertoires in COVID-19. TCRdb's table, derived via immunoSEQ multiplex PCR, lists solely in-frame clones and lacks some. Here the sample spans about 170,000 clones, approximately 87% being singletons. The sample comprised peripheral blood. The source of these receptors is a woman aged 55 to 70 with COVID-19, enrolled during active disease.

CDR3 in DNA: TGTGCCAGCAGGGAAACGTGGGGGGACAGAGGTACTGAAGCTTTCTTT. Amino acid sequence: CASRETWGDRGTEAFF. This rearrangement joins TRBV2 to TRBJ1-1; 7 bases line up with TRBD1. V lost 6 bases to trimming and J lost 5 bases; unmatched junction nucleotides: 15. CDR1 and CDR2 (germline): SNHLY, FYNNEI. The CDR3 has 16 amino acids.

This clone was found once. The rearrangement links TRBV5-1 to TRBJ1-2; D unclear. CDR1 is SGHRS and CDR2 is YFSETQ in the germline V gene. The germline V and J ends were trimmed by 3 bases and 3 bases, with 21 bases remaining between them. The CDR3 is made up of 17 amino acids. In DNA form, the CDR3 reads TGCGCCAGCAGCTCCTCCGCTCTACCCCGAGGCGACTATGGCTACACCTTC. This sequence encodes CASSSSALPRGDYGYTF.

This clone was observed once. This sequence joins TRBV24-1 and TRBJ1-4; no definite D call. Germline V gene sequence: CDR1 KGHDR, CDR2 SFDVKD. The CDR3 contains 15 residues. Trimming cost V 4 bases and J 3 bases, with 11 bases left between them. CDR3 sequence: CATSDAGGANEKLFF. The CDR3 DNA reads as TGTGCCACCAGTGACGCGGGAGGAGCTAATGAAAAACTGTTTTTT.

The chain couples TRBV6-6 to TRBJ2-1, with a possible D match to TRBD2 (6 bases). Per germline, CDR1 MNHNY and CDR2 SVGAGI (reference sequence). CDR3 length equals 14 residues. The V and J ends lost 6 bases and 6 bases respectively, with 15 bases between them. CDR3 DNA: TGTGCCAGCAGCCAAAGGCGGGATAGCAATGAGCAGTTCTTC. Its protein is CASSQRRDSNEQFF.

This chain joins TRBV12-3 or TRBV12-4 and TRBJ1-1; D gene ambiguous. This CDR3 is built from 13 residues. V was pared by 7 bases and J by 5 bases, with 14 bases between. CDR3 residues: CASTIPPETEAFF. For the CDR3, the DNA is TGTGCCAGCACCATTCCGCCCGAGACTGAAGCTTTCTTT.

The chain links TRBV19 to TRBJ2-1; D is possibly TRBD2 (6 bases). Trimming took off 7 bases at V and 6 bases at J, with 19 bases between the two ends. The CDR3 runs 15 residues. The V gene's germline CDR1 is LNHDA and CDR2 SQIVND (reference sequence). The CDR3 is CASTGRRGTSNEQFF. As DNA, the CDR3 is TGTGCCAGTACCGGTAGGAGGGGCACCAGCAATGAGCAGTTCTTC.

V and J are TRBV11-1 and TRBJ2-1; D might be TRBD2 (6 bases). The CDR3 runs to 14 residues. Trimming removed 2 bases at V and 6 bases at J, with 11 bases between. The germline V gene has CDR1 SGHAT and CDR2 FQDESV (reference sequence). This chain's CDR3 is CASSLRLAPNEQFF. CDR3 in DNA: TGTGCCAGCAGCTTAAGGCTAGCGCCCAATGAGCAGTTCTTC.

The chain uses TRBV12-3 or TRBV12-4 and TRBJ1-2; D unresolved. The ends were cut back, 3 bases at V and 2 bases at J, with 4 bases in the middle. The CDR3 extends over 12 amino acids. CDR3 nucleotide sequence: TGTGCCAGCAGTTTTCAGAACTATGGCTACACCTTC. Protein: CASSFQNYGYTF.

V is TRBV5-4 and J is TRBJ1-2; 7 positions agree with TRBD1. Germline V gene data show CDR1 as SGHNT and CDR2 as YYREEE (reference sequence). Trimming took 1 base from V and 2 from J; bases not matched to a gene: 2. The CDR3 has 14 residues. CDR3 nucleotide sequence: TGTGCCAGCAGCTTGAGGGGGCTGAACTATGGCTACACCTTC. This encodes CASSLRGLNYGYTF.

The V gene is TRBV6-5, the J gene TRBJ1-4; D is perhaps TRBD1 (6 bases). The length of the CDR3 is 14 residues. Trimming pared 7 bases from V and 6 bases from J, leaving 15 bases between. The germline gives CDR1 MNHEY, CDR2 SVGAGI. CDR3 residues: CASNSRGRDEKLFF. The CDR3 nucleotides are TGTGCCAGCAATTCCAGGGGACGGGATGAAAAACTGTTTTTT.

This sequence joins TRBV10-3 and TRBJ1-4; 7 positions match TRBD1. The germline V gene has CDR1 ENHRY and CDR2 SYGVKD. This CDR3 is built from 15 residues. V lost 1 base, J lost 8 bases, and 7 bases stayed unmatched. The CDR3 DNA reads as TGTGCCATCAGTGAGTTTGGGACAGAGGGGGAAAAACTGTTTTTT. The encoded protein is CAISEFGTEGEKLFF.

J is TRBJ1-6 and V is TRBV6-5; 11 positions match TRBD1. This CDR3 is 15 amino acids long. V was pared by 5 bases and J by 10 bases, with 7 bases of the junction left unmatched. Germline V gives CDR1 MNHEY, CDR2 SVGAGI. CDR3 nucleotide sequence: TGTGCCAGCAGTAGGGGGGGACAGGGGGACTCACCCCTCCACTTT. This translates into CASSRGGQGDSPLHF.

This clone came up once. The chain links TRBV5-1 to TRBJ2-5, with 8 bases fitting TRBD2. This CDR3 has 15 residues. The J segment lost 4 bases and the V segment lost 0 bases, leaving 5 bases of the junction unmatched. Germline CDR1 reads SGHRS; CDR2 reads YFSETQ. CDR3 residues: CASSLGRAGVETQYF. The CDR3 bases are TGCGCCAGCAGCTTGGGTCGAGCGGGGGTAGAGACCCAGTACTTC.

This rearrangement joins TRBV6-5 to TRBJ1-2; 7 bases agree with TRBD1. V was pared by 6 bases and J by 2 bases, with 3 bases of the junction left unmatched. Germline assignment: CDR1 MNHEY and CDR2 SVGAGI. The CDR3 sequence is 13 residues long. CDR3 sequence reads: CASSRRGNYGYTF. The CDR3 DNA sequence: TGTGCCAGCAGCCGCAGGGGGAACTATGGCTACACCTTC.

The chain combines TRBV5-5 with TRBJ2-5, with 7 bases aligning to TRBD1. Per the germline V gene, CDR1 is SGHKS and CDR2 is YYEKEE (reference sequence). V dropped 3 bases and J dropped 3; count of bases not matched to a gene: 5. CDR3 length equals 14 residues. The CDR3 sequence is CASSWAGTEETQYF. The CDR3 nucleotides are TGTGCCAGCAGCTGGGCCGGGACAGAAGAGACCCAGTACTTC.

The rearrangement joins TRBV28 to TRBJ2-1; D not resolved. Germline V gene data show CDR1 as MDHEN and CDR2 as SYDVKM. The V gene lost 3 bases and the J gene lost 9 bases, with 9 bases spanning the gap. This CDR3 contains 12 residues. CDR3 DNA sequence: TGTGCCAGCAGTTTTTTTTTGCGTGAGCAGTTCTTC. This gives the protein CASSFFLREQFF.

V usage is TRBV2 and J usage is TRBJ2-6, with 11 bases matching TRBD1. There are 18 residues in the CDR3. Germline CDR1 is SNHLY and CDR2 is FYNNEI. V lost 9 bases and J lost 0; bases outside the gene matches: 10. CDR3 bases: TGTGCCAGAAGGACAGGGGGCATCTCCCCCTCTGGGGCCAACGTCCTGACTTTC. Translated: CARRTGGISPSGANVLTF.

The V and J genes are TRBV18 and TRBJ1-1; the D is unclear. Germline V gene sequence: CDR1 KGHSH, CDR2 LQKENI. Deletions cut 1 base from V and 8 bases from J, with 8 bases between. The CDR3 loop spans 12 amino acids. This CDR3 is CASSPLEAEAFF. DNA of the CDR3: TGTGCCAGCTCACCACTGGAGGCGGAAGCTTTCTTT.

The V and J genes are TRBV27 and TRBJ1-2; 9 bases align to TRBD1. CDR1 and CDR2 (germline): MNHEY, SMNVEV (reference sequence). The CDR3 covers 14 residues. Losses at the gene ends were 5 bases for V and 8 bases for J; bases not matched to a gene: 9. DNA for the CDR3: TGTGCCAGCAGTGCTACAGGGGGCGCACGGGGCTACACCTTC. Amino acid sequence: CASSATGGARGYTF.

This chain joins TRBV2 and TRBJ1-3, with a tentative D call TRBD1 (6 bases). The CDR3 contains 15 residues. Germline CDR1 and CDR2: SNHLY and FYNNEI. The V and J ends lost 6 bases and 3 bases respectively, with 15 bases between them. The CDR3 sequence is CASSPEIRGGNTIYF. The CDR3 DNA reads TGTGCCAGCAGCCCGGAGATCAGGGGTGGAAACACCATATATTTT. Based on the CDR3 plus reference TRBV2 and TRBJ1-3, the full variable domain is EPEVTQTPSHQVTQMGQEVILRCVPISNHLYFYWYRQILGQKVEFLVSFYNNEISEKSEIFDDQFSVERPDGSNFTLKIRSTKLEDSAMYFCASSPEIRGGNTIYFGEGSWLTVV.

V is TRBV30 and J is TRBJ1-1, with D possibly matching TRBD1 (5 bases). From germline, CDR1 is GTSNPN and CDR2 SVGIG (reference sequence). V was clipped by 3 bases and J by 1 base, with 12 bases between them. The CDR3 totals 14 residues. The chain's CDR3 is CAWSLSTGNTEAFF. The CDR3 DNA is TGTGCCTGGAGCCTTTCCACAGGGAACACTGAAGCTTTCTTT.

The rearrangement links TRBV19 to TRBJ2-3, with TRBD2 identical over 7 bases. The J segment lost 6 bases and the V segment lost 5 bases, leaving 11 bases of the junction unmatched. The CDR3 has 15 residues. The germline CDR1 and CDR2 sequences are LNHDA and SQIVND (reference sequence). DNA of the CDR3: TGTGCCAGTAGTCCCACAGCGGGACTGTCCGATACGCAGTATTTT. Its protein is CASSPTAGLSDTQYF.

V and J are TRBV28 and TRBJ1-3; D is possibly TRBD1 (6 bases). Trimming removed 4 bases at V and 7 bases at J, with 17 bases between. Germline CDR1 is MDHEN and CDR2 is SYDVKM. The CDR3 is 15 amino acids. CDR3 sequence: CASSSPGAWRNTIYF. The CDR3 DNA sequence: TGTGCCAGCAGTTCACCAGGGGCGTGGCGTAACACCATATATTTT. Supplemented by reference TRBV28 and TRBJ1-3, the full variable domain reads DVKVTQSSRYLVKRTGEKVFLECVQDMDHENMFWYRQDPGLGLRLIYFSYDVKMKEKGDIPEGYSVSREKKERFSLILESASTNQTSMYLCASSSPGAWRNTIYFGEGSWLTVV.

The rearrangement joins TRBV18 to TRBJ1-1, with 7 bases fitting TRBD1. Unmatched junction bases numbered 8, after V lost 2 bases and J lost 2 bases. This CDR3 contains 16 residues. Looked up from germline, CDR1 is KGHSH and CDR2 is LQKENI. The CDR3 DNA reads TGTGCCAGCTCACCAGGACCAGGGGGACTCAACACTGAAGCTTTCTTT. It encodes CASSPGPGGLNTEAFF.

The chain employs TRBV7-2 and TRBJ1-5; a weak D match, TRBD1 (5 bases). V dropped 2 bases and J dropped 7 bases, with 12 bases sitting between them. Germline V gene sequence: CDR1 SGHTA, CDR2 FQGNSA. The CDR3 length is 14 residues. CDR3 residues: CASSLSTGGQPQHF. The CDR3 DNA sequence: TGTGCCAGCAGCTTATCTACCGGGGGGCAGCCCCAGCATTTT.

The chain uses TRBV27 and TRBJ1-3; D ambiguous. Trimming removed 3 bases at V and 0 bases at J, with 6 bases between. The CDR3 spans 14 residues. Germline-derived CDR1 and CDR2 are MNHEY and SMNVEV (reference sequence). DNA of the CDR3: TGTGCCAGCAGTTTTCACGGCTCTGGAAACACCATATATTTT. Translation: CASSFHGSGNTIYF.

CDR3 bases: TGTGCCAGCAGCCCTCGTGAGCGACAGGTGGGGGAGCAGTACTTC. Its translation is CASSPRERQVGEQYF. V usage is TRBV11-3 and J usage is TRBJ2-7; the D gene is possibly TRBD1 (6 bases). The CDR3 extends over 15 amino acids. The V gene lost 5 bases and the J gene lost 7 bases, with 21 bases spanning the gap. Germline V gene data show CDR1 as SGHNT and CDR2 as YENEEA.

This clone came up once. This chain joins TRBV6-6 and TRBJ2-7; 8 bases match TRBD2. V lost 5 bases to trimming and J lost 3 bases; unmatched junction nucleotides: 6. This CDR3 contains 14 residues. Germline CDR1 reads MNHNY; CDR2 reads SVGAGI (reference sequence). CDR3 coding DNA: TGTGCCAGCAGTCCCGTAGCGGGACGCTACGAGCAGTACTTC. It yields the protein CASSPVAGRYEQYF.

V usage is TRBV24-1 and J usage is TRBJ1-5, with 10 bases aligning to TRBD1. Germline V CDR1 and CDR2: KGHDR, SFDVKD. V lost 6 bases to trimming and J lost 4 bases; unmatched junction nucleotides: 8. The CDR3 extends over 16 amino acids. The CDR3 sequence is CATSRGPGQGNQPQHF. In DNA form, the CDR3 reads TGTGCCACCAGTAGGGGTCCGGGACAGGGGAATCAGCCCCAGCATTTT.

The CDR3 sequence: CATSDYENNYGYTF. CDR3 nucleotides: TGTGCCACCAGTGATTACGAGAATAACTATGGCTACACCTTC. The V and J genes are TRBV24-1 and TRBJ1-2; D gene unclear. From germline, CDR1 is KGHDR and CDR2 SFDVKD. The V end was cut by 2 bases, the J end by 1 base, with 7 bases between. CDR3 length equals 14 residues.